This passage covers 13 T cell receptor beta chains from one sample sequenced in a study of blood T cell repertoires in COVID-19. Some clones are missing from TCRdb's copy, which holds only in-frame ones; the method was immunoSEQ multiplex PCR. The data contain 310,000 or so clones, 85% to 90% of them singletons. The sequenced sample consisted of peripheral blood. These receptors were collected from a woman under 40 with COVID-19, enrolled during active disease.

V usage is TRBV5-1 and J usage is TRBJ1-2, with D uncertain. Germline lookup yields CDR1 SGHRS and CDR2 YFSETQ. V was clipped by 1 base and J by 3 bases, with 7 bases between them. CDR3 size: 13 residues. In DNA, the CDR3 is TGCGCCAGCAGCTTGACAGACCACTATGGCTACACCTTC. Translation gives CASSLTDHYGYTF.

This clone turned up a few times. CDR3 nucleotides: TGTGCCAGCAGTTACTCCTGGGCCCATAACTATGGCTACACCTTC. It translates to CASSYSWAHNYGYTF. The V call is TRBV6-2 or TRBV6-3, the J call TRBJ1-2; unclear D gene. V was shortened by 0 bases and J by 1 base, with 9 bases between the two germline ends. The CDR3 runs to 15 residues. The V gene's germline CDR1 is MNHEY and CDR2 SVGEGT.

This clone was counted once. The J gene is TRBJ2-3, the V gene TRBV12-5; 7 positions agree with TRBD2. Trimming cost V 6 bases and J 1 base; bases outside gene matches: 10. This CDR3 region has 16 residues. Germline V gene sequence: CDR1 LGHNT, CDR2 FRNRAP. For the CDR3, the DNA is TGTGCTAGTGGCCCCCCCCGGGGAGGGCGCACAGATACGCAGTATTTT. This translates into CASGPPRGGRTDTQYF.

The rearrangement uses TRBV7-9 and TRBJ2-1; 7 positions match TRBD1. The V and J ends lost 3 bases and 16 bases, in that order; junction bases with no gene match: 9. The length of the CDR3 is 12 residues. Germline V gene lookup returns CDR1 SEHNR and CDR2 FQNEAQ (reference sequence). CDR3 sequence reads: CASSLTGFYYFF. In DNA form, the CDR3 reads TGTGCCAGCAGCTTGACAGGGTTTTATTATTTCTTC.

A note on this clone: The DNA is left out, because the CDR3 cannot be placed on it with certainty; the CDR3 is given as TCRdb lists it. The V call is TRBV28, the J call TRBJ1-5; TRBD1, the D gene given by the table, was not confirmed from the DNA. Germline loops: CDR1 MDHEN, CDR2 SYDVKM. The CDR3 is 16 amino acids long, termini counted. The CDR3 spells CASSTSGQGLDQPQHF.

The V call is TRBV19, the J call TRBJ2-5; TRBD1 is a possible D gene (6 bases). Deletions cut 1 base from V and 5 bases from J, with 11 bases between. CDR1 LNHDA and CDR2 SQIVND come from the germline V gene (reference sequence). The CDR3 runs to 14 residues. CDR3 bases: TGTGCCAGTAGTATAGTGGGGGCAAGGGAGACCCAGTACTTC. Protein sequence: CASSIVGARETQYF.

V is TRBV7-9 and J is TRBJ2-5, with D tentatively TRBD2 (7 bases). CDR1 is SEHNR, CDR2 FQNEAQ, per germline (reference sequence). Trimming pared 4 bases from V and 4 bases from J, leaving 25 bases between. The CDR3 totals 18 residues. DNA of the CDR3: TGTGCCAGCAGCTGGAGCAGGGAGGGGGGGATAGAAGGAGAGACCCAGTACTTC. Translated: CASSWSREGGIEGETQYF.

The chain joins TRBV5-5 to TRBJ1-5, with no clear D. Germline V gene lookup returns CDR1 SGHKS and CDR2 YYEKEE (reference sequence). There are 15 residues in the CDR3. The ends were cut back, 4 bases at V and 1 base at J, with 12 bases in the middle. This CDR3 is CASSPRALSNQPQHF. The DNA for the CDR3 is TGTGCCAGCAGCCCGAGGGCACTCAGCAATCAGCCCCAGCATTTT.

The chain carries TRBV7-2 and TRBJ2-7, with 8 positions matching TRBD1. CDR1 is SGHTA, CDR2 FQGNSA, per germline. This CDR3 spans 15 amino acids. Trimming at V came to 3 bases and at J to 6 bases, leaving 10 bases not matched to a gene. The CDR3 region has the DNA TGTGCCAGCAGCTTTGGGACAGGCGCCGGGGGCGAGCAGTACTTC. It translates to CASSFGTGAGGEQYF.

This chain connects TRBV19 to TRBJ2-2; TRBD2 is a possible D gene (5 bases). The V gene's germline CDR1 is LNHDA and CDR2 SQIVND (reference sequence). The CDR3 contains 14 residues. V was trimmed by 3 bases and J by 4 bases, leaving 9 bases between them. CDR3 protein: CASSMPGSTGELFF. In DNA form, the CDR3 reads TGTGCCAGTAGTATGCCGGGAAGCACCGGGGAGCTGTTTTTT.

The chain employs TRBV27 and TRBJ2-1; TRBD2 is a possible D gene (6 bases). Germline V gene sequence: CDR1 MNHEY, CDR2 SMNVEV (reference sequence). The V end was cut by 3 bases, the J end by 13 bases, with 19 bases between. CDR3 length: 14 residues. CDR3 DNA: TGTGCCAGCAGTTTGGCTCCGGGACTTAACTATCAGTTCTTC. Translation: CASSLAPGLNYQFF.

The chain carries TRBV5-1 and TRBJ2-3; tentative D call: TRBD1 (6 bases). The CDR3 spans 13 residues. Germline assignment: CDR1 SGHRS and CDR2 YFSETQ. V was clipped by 4 bases and J by 7 bases, with 13 bases between them. The CDR3 loop reads CASSGGQGYTQYF. The CDR3 DNA reads as TGCGCCAGCAGCGGGGGACAAGGCTATACGCAGTATTTT.

The chain carries TRBV7-2 and TRBJ1-1, with 12 nucleotides matching TRBD1. Germline loops: CDR1 SGHTA, CDR2 FQGNSA. This CDR3 is 13 amino acids long. V shed 6 bases, J shed 11 bases, and the junction held 7 bases outside the gene matches. The DNA for the CDR3 is TGTGCCAGCAGGGCCGGGACAGGGGGCCAGGCTTTCTTT. Translating gives CASRAGTGGQAFF. Looking up the rest from reference TRBV7-2 and TRBJ1-1 gives the full variable domain: GAGVSQSPSNKVTEKGKDVELRCDPISGHTALYWYRQSLGQGLEFLIYFQGNSAPDKSGLPSDRFSAERTGGSVSTLTIQRTQQEDSAVYLCASRAGTGGQAFFGQGTRLTVV.